This T cell receptor beta chain was retrieved from a study of blood T cell repertoires in COVID-19. Profiling relied on immunoSEQ multiplex PCR, and the TCRdb table lists in-frame clones only, not all of them. In the table there are around 400,000 clones, approximately 89% of which are singletons. Germline V gives CDR1 SGHRS, CDR2 YFSETQ. Trimming left V 4 bases short and J 4 bases short, with 11 bases between. The CDR3 covers 13 residues. The chain couples TRBV5-1 to TRBJ1-1, with D uncertain. The sequencing sample was made of peripheral blood. This TCR came from a woman aged 55-69 years with COVID-19, enrolled during active disease. In nucleotides, the CDR3 is TGCGCCAGCAGCGGACTCGGTGGCACTGAAGCTTTCTTT. Its protein is CASSGLGGTEAFF.